Given below is one T cell receptor (beta chain) in context. What antigen it recognizes has not been identified. Within one base of it there is no much larger clone, and no base qualities were kept. TCRbeta CDR3 regions were amplified from genomic DNA using the immunoSEQ Assay, a bias-controlled multiplex PCR. The source study handled its data this way. Within the assay, amplification of reference gene primers was used to estimate how many nucleated cells each sample contained. Sequence reads were collapsed and filtered to measure the absolute abundance of every unique TCRbeta CDR3 rearrangement. For each sample, productive Simpson clonality was calculated as the square root of Simpson's diversity index across productive rearrangements. This immuneACCESS table, as held by TCRdb, lists in-frame sequences with V and J called but not all clones. Of the missing ones, under half trace to an unresolved V gene in checked studies; the others have no known cause. V, J and clone size reflect that table, while D and trimming were determined from the DNA. Recorded for this sample are hundreds of thousands of clones; 75% to 90% of them occurred a single time. 9.5% of the sample rests with the top ten.

This record comes from a study of blood T cell repertoires in COVID-19 (TCRdb year 2020). Regarding the complete study: Collaborator samples came from the United States, Italy and Spain and covered acute and convalescent phases of COVID-19. The prospective study material was composed of cDNA or gDNA derived from T cells, B-cell-depleted T cells, or PBMCs. Subjects who had been exposed to COVID-19, were actively infected with it, or had recovered from it provided the deeply sampled blood TCRbeta repertoires that made up the dataset. The repertoires were released in a freely available public database intended as a resource for research on the immune response to SARS-CoV-2. The samples were drawn from the first 160 participants of the ongoing ImmuneRACE study and from 1,254 subjects provided by 6 global collaborators. The sample metadata nearly always contained a de-identified subject ID, COVID-19 status, age in years and sex. Where available, HLA class I and class II types were obtained from metadata supplied by the sample provider rather than from assay-based typing.

General findings and caveats noted by the study authors: The quantity of clinical and demographic metadata differed by source and by participant and was supplied without curation.

Trimming removed 4 bases from V and 4 bases from J, leaving 13 bases between the germline ends. Inclusive of the bounding cysteine and phenylalanine, the CDR3 is 14 residues long. The kept DNA is CDR3 alone, 42 bases in frame from the first base. From the germline V gene, CDR1 is SNHLY and CDR2 is FYNNEI. In the prospective study, participants were roughly 18 to 100 years old, resided in approximately 22 geographic areas of the United States, and were enrolled through a virtual design. In the prospective study, participants were assigned to cohorts based on the clinical history participants reported in a screening survey and a study questionnaire. Recovered participants in ImmuneRACE Cohort 3 were defined by two consecutive negative NP/OP PCR tests, clearance by a healthcare professional, or resolution of symptoms. Each participant in the prospective study had whole blood, serum and a nasopharyngeal or oropharyngeal swab collected by mobile phlebotomists. Prospective study participants could optionally give additional blood draws and questionnaires over an approximately 2-month period. Blood samples from the prospective study were shipped frozen or at room temperature prior to DNA extraction.

The receptor was derived from a woman in her thirties or forties who had recovered from COVID-19. The chain employs TRBV2 and TRBJ1-1; the D gene is perhaps TRBD1, from 6 matching bases. Sequenced material: PBMCs or T cells enriched from blood (not recorded which). The sequenced DNA is TGTGCCAGCAGTGGGCGGACAGACATCACTGAAGCTTTCTTT. Translated, this is CASSGRTDITEAFF.